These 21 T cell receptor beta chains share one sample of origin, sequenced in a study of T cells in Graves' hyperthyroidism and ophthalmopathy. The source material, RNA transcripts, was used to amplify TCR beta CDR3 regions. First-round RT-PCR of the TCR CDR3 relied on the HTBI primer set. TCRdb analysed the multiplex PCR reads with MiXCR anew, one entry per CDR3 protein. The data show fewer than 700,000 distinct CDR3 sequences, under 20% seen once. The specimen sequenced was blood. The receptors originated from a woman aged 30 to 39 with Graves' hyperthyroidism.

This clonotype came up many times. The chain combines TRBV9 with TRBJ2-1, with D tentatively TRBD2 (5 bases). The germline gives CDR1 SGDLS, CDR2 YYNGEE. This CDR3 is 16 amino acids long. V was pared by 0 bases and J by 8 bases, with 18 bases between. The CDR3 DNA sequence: TGTGCCAGCAGCGTAGAAGGAGGAACGGGCGGACATGAGCAGTTCTTC. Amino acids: CASSVEGGTGGHEQFF.

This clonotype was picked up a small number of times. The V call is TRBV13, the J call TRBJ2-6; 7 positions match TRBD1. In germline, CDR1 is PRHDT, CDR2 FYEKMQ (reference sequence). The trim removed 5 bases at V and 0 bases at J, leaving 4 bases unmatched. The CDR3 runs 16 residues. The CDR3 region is CASSLRGSSGANVLTF. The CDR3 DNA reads TGTGCCAGCAGCCTCAGGGGGAGCTCTGGGGCCAACGTCCTGACTTTC.

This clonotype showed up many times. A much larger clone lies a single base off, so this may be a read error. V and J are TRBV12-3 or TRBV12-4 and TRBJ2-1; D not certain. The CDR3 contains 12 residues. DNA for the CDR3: TGTGCCAGCGGTTTGGGGTACAATGAGCAGTTCTTC. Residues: CASGLGYNEQFF.

DNA for the CDR3: TGCAGCGTTCTTGGGGACACCGGGGAGCTGTTTTTT. It codes for CSVLGDTGELFF. The rearrangement links TRBV29-1 to TRBJ2-2; D call uncertain. The germline V gene has CDR1 SQVTM and CDR2 ANQGSEA. This CDR3 contains 12 residues. The V end was cut by 5 bases, the J end by 3 bases, with 7 bases between.

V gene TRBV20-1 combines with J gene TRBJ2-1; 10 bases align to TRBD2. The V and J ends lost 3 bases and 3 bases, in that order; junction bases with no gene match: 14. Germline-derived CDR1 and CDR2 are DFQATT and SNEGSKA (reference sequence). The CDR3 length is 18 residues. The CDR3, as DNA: TGCAGTGCTAGGACCGGGACTAGCGACCCCTTTTTCTACAATGAGCAGTTCTTC. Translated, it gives CSARTGTSDPFFYNEQFF.

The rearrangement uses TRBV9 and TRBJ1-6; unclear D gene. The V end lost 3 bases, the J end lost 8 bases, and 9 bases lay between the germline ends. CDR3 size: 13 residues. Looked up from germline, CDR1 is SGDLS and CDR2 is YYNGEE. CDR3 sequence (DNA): TGTGCCAGCAGCGCCATGTGGGATTCACCCCTCCACTTT. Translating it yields CASSAMWDSPLHF.

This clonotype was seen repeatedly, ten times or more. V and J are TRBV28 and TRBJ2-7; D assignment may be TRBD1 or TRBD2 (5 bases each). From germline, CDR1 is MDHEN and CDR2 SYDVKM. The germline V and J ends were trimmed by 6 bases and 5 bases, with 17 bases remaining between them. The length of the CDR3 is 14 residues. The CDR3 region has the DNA TGTGCCAGCAGCCCTCAGCGGCAGGGTAACGAGCAGTACTTC. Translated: CASSPQRQGNEQYF. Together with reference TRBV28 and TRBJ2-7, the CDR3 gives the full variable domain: DVKVTQSSRYLVKRTGEKVFLECVQDMDHENMFWYRQDPGLGLRLIYFSYDVKMKEKGDIPEGYSVSREKKERFSLILESASTNQTSMYLCASSPQRQGNEQYFGPGTRLTVT.

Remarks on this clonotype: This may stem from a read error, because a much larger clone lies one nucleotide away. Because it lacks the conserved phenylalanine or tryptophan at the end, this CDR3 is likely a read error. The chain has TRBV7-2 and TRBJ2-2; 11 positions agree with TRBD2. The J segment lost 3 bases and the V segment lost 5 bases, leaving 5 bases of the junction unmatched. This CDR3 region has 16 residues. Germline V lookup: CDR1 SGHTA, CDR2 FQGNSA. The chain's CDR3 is CASSTRLAGYTGELFS. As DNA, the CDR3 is TGTGCCAGCAGCACGAGACTAGCGGGATACACCGGGGAGCTGTTTTCT.

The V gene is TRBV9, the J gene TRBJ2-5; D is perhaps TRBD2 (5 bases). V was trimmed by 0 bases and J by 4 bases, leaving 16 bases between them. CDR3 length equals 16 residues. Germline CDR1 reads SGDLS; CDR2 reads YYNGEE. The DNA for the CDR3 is TGTGCCAGCAGCGTAGGTCTAGCCGGATCGGGAGAGACCCAGTACTTC. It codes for CASSVGLAGSGETQYF.

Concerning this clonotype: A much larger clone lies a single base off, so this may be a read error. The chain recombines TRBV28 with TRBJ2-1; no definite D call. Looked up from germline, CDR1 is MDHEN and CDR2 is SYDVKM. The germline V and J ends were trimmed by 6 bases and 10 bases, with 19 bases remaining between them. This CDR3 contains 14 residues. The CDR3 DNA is TGTGCCAGCAGCTCTCTACTGGAATATTCGGAGCAGTTCTTC. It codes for CASSSLLEYSEQFF.

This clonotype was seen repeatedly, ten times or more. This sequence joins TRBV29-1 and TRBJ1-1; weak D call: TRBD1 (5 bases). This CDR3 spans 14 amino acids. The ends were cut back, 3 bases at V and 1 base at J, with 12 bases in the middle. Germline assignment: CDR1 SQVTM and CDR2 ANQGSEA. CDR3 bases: TGCAGCGTTGATAACAGGTTGTCGAACACTGAAGCTTTCTTT. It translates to CSVDNRLSNTEAFF.

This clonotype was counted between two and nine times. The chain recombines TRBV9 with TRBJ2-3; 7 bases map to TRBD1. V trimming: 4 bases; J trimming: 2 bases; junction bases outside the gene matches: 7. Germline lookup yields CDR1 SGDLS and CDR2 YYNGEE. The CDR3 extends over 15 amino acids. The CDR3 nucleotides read TGTGCCAGCAGCTCCACAGGGGCCATCACAGATACGCAGTATTTT. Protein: CASSSTGAITDTQYF.

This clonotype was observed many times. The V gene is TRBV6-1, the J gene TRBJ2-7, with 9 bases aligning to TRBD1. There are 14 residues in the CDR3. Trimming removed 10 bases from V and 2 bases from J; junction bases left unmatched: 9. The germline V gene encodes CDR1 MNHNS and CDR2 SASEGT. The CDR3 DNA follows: TGTGCCACCCAATCCGGGACAGGGCCCTACGAGCAGTACTTC. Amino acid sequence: CATQSGTGPYEQYF.

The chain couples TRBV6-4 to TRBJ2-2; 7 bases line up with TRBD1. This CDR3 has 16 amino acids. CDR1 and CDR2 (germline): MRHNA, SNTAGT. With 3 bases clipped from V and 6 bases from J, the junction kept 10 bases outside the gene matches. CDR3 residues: CASSEAGTAGSGELFF. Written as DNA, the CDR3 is TGTGCCAGCAGTGAGGCCGGGACAGCCGGATCCGGGGAGCTGTTTTTT.

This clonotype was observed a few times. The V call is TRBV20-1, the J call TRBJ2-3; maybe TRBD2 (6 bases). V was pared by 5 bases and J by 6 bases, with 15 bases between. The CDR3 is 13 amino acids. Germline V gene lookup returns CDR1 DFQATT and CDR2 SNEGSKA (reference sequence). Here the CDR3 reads CSAEDPAGDTQYF. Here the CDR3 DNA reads TGCAGTGCTGAGGACCCCGCGGGGGATACGCAGTATTTT.

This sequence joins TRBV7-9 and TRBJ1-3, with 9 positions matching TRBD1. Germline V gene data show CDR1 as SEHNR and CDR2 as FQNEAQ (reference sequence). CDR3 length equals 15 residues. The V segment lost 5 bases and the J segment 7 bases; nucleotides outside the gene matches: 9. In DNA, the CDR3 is TGTGCCAGCAGCGCCGACGGGACAGGGTTTAACACCATATATTTT. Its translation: CASSADGTGFNTIYF.

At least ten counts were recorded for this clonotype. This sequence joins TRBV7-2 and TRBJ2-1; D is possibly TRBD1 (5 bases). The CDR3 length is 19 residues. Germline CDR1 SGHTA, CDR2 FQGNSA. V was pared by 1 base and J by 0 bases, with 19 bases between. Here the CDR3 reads CASSLVDSISVNSYNEQFF. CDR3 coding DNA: TGTGCCAGCAGCTTAGTCGACAGCATCTCTGTGAACTCCTACAATGAGCAGTTCTTC.

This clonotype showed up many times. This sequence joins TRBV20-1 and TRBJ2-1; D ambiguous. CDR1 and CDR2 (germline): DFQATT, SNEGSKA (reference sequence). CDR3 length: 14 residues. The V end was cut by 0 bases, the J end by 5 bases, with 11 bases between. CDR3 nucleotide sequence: TGCAGTGCTAGAGATCGGCGGAAAAACAATGAGCAGTTCTTC. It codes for CSARDRRKNNEQFF.

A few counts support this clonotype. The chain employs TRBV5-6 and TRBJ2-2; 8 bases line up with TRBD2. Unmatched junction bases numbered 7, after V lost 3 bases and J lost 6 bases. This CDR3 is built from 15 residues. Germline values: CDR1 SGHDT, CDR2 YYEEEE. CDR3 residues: CASSSAGDIAGELFF. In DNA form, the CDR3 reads TGTGCCAGCAGCTCAGCGGGAGATATCGCCGGGGAGCTGTTTTTT. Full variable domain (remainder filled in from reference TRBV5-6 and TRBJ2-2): DAGVTQSPTHLIKTRGQQVTLRCSPKSGHDTVSWYQQALGQGPQFIFQYYEEEERQRGNFPDRFSGHQFPNYSSELNVNALLLGDSALYLCASSSAGDIAGELFFGEGSRLTVL.

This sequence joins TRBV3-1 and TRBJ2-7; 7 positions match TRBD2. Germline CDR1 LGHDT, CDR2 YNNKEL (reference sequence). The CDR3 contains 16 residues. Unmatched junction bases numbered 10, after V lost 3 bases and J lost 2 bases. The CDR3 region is CASSQRVGGSPYEQYF. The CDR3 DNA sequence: TGTGCCAGCAGCCAGAGAGTAGGCGGGAGTCCCTACGAGCAGTACTTC.

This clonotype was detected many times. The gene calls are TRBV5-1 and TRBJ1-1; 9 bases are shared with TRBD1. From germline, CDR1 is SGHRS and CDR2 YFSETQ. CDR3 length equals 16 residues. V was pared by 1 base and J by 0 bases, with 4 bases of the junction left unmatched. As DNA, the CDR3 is TGCGCCAGCAGCTTGAGACAGGGGGACGTGAACACTGAAGCTTTCTTT. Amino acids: CASSLRQGDVNTEAFF.